Detailed here is one T cell receptor (beta chain). The target antigen is unknown. The source of the sample is a study of OX40 agonist ivuxolimab in advanced cancers. Study information: A history of anti-PD-1, anti-PD-L1 or anti-CTLA-4 therapy was acceptable, and over 30% had some. Study-wide findings and caveats: CD8+ T cells averaged more expanded clones than CD4+.

The J segment lost 3 bases and the V segment lost 3 bases, leaving 4 bases of the junction unmatched. This CDR3 is built from 15 residues. CDR1 and CDR2 (germline): LNHDA, SQIVND (reference sequence). Systemic immunosuppression or autoimmune disease history was grounds to exclude patients. At cycle 4 day 1, cycle 7 day 1, and baseline, blood was sampled. TCRdb keeps only in-frame clones here, not all; method: immunoSEQ multiplex PCR. The table has more than 60,000 clones, about 80% seen once. This clonotype was sampled from an adult with an advanced solid tumor such as melanoma, head and neck, liver or kidney cancer. The specimen comprised CD4+ or CD8+ T cells sorted from blood, sampled in a trial of the OX40 agonist ivuxolimab. The V gene is TRBV19, the J gene TRBJ1-1, with 10 nucleotides matching TRBD1. CDR3 loop: CASSMGQGFYTEAFF. Written as DNA, the CDR3 is TGTGCCAGTAGTATGGGACAGGGGTTTTACACTGAAGCTTTCTTT.